These 19 T cell receptor beta chains came from one sample sequenced in a study of technical replicates of blood from four donors (dated by TCRdb to between 2016 and 2019). To prepare the library, the immunoSEQ multiplex PCR assay was applied. In its TCRdb copy, this immuneACCESS table keeps in-frame sequences only and misses some clones. Where compared with another copy, unresolved V genes explain less than half of these, and the others have no known cause. Within this sample are approximately 75,000 clones, with approximately 78% of them counted one time only. Approximately 3.5% of the sample goes to the ten largest clones. The sample taken for sequencing was PBMCs. These receptors originate from a human donor in good health. Some clones in this sample may be carry-over from other donors' samples.

This clone has only a few counts. The chain combines TRBV19 with TRBJ1-4; a possible D gene is TRBD1 (5 bases). The germline V and J ends were trimmed by 4 bases and 3 bases, with 9 bases remaining between them. The CDR3 is made up of 14 amino acids. The germline gives CDR1 LNHDA, CDR2 SQIVND (reference sequence). For the CDR3, the DNA is TGTGCCAGTAGTACGGGGGGGTCTAATGAAAAACTGTTTTTT. It codes for CASSTGGSNEKLFF.

The chain joins TRBV7-2 to TRBJ2-3, with 9 bases lining up with TRBD2. The V segment lost 1 base and the J segment 4 bases; nucleotides outside the gene matches: 6. The V gene's germline CDR1 is SGHTA and CDR2 FQGNSA. The CDR3 loop spans 16 amino acids. CDR3 nucleotides: TGTGCCAGCAGCTTAGGGACTAGCGTTTGGGCAGATACGCAGTATTTT. The encoded protein is CASSLGTSVWADTQYF.

The sample holds a few counts of this clone. This sample includes further DNA sequences coding for the same CDR3. The chain carries TRBV4-2 and TRBJ1-5, with D possibly matching TRBD1 (5 bases). Germline CDR1 reads LGHNA; CDR2 reads YNFKEQ. Trimming removed 1 base at V and 6 bases at J, with 7 bases between. The CDR3 totals 13 residues. The CDR3 sequence: CASSQGGGQPQHF. DNA for the CDR3: TGTGCCAGCAGCCAAGGGGGGGGTCAGCCCCAGCATTTT.

The chain employs TRBV25-1 and TRBJ1-4; D might be TRBD1 (5 bases). CDR1 is MGHDK, CDR2 SYGVNS, per germline. The CDR3 covers 15 residues. The V end lost 3 bases, the J end lost 6 bases, and 14 bases lay between the germline ends. CDR3 region: CASSERAEGHEKLFF. CDR3 DNA: TGTGCCAGCAGTGAGCGGGCGGAGGGACATGAAAAACTGTTTTTT.

The chain is built from TRBV30 and TRBJ1-2; 7 bases agree with TRBD1. Trimming took 4 bases from V and 4 from J; bases not matched to a gene: 9. Germline loops: CDR1 GTSNPN, CDR2 SVGIG (reference sequence). There are 14 residues in the CDR3. CDR3 sequence reads: CAWNPTGLLYGYTF. CDR3 nucleotides: TGTGCCTGGAACCCGACAGGGCTTCTCTATGGCTACACCTTC.

The V and J genes are TRBV6-5 and TRBJ2-1; D might be TRBD2 (5 bases). The V gene lost 5 bases and the J gene lost 10 bases, with 15 bases spanning the gap. The CDR3 has 13 amino acids. The V gene's germline CDR1 is MNHEY and CDR2 SVGAGI. CDR3 nucleotide sequence: TGTGCCAGCAGTCGGGGATACCACCAGGAGCAGTTCTTC. This translates into CASSRGYHQEQFF.

The count of this clone is one. V gene TRBV7-9 combines with J gene TRBJ2-7, with TRBD2 matching over 14 bases. The CDR3 extends over 15 amino acids. Germline V gene lookup returns CDR1 SEHNR and CDR2 FQNEAQ (reference sequence). The V and J ends lost 5 bases and 6 bases, in that order; junction bases with no gene match: 6. The CDR3 bases are TGTGCCAGCAGCCCACCGACTAGCGGGAGGGGCGAGCAGTACTTC. Its translation is CASSPPTSGRGEQYF.

V is TRBV18 and J is TRBJ2-7, with a possible D match to TRBD1 (6 bases). The V gene lost 6 bases and the J gene lost 4 bases, with 7 bases spanning the gap. The CDR3 runs to 11 residues. The germline V gene encodes CDR1 KGHSH and CDR2 LQKENI. The CDR3 sequence: CASSTGYEQYF. The CDR3 nucleotides are TGTGCCAGCTCGACAGGATACGAGCAGTACTTC.

This clone was recorded once. The chain has TRBV6-5 and TRBJ2-7, with a weak D call TRBD2 (5 bases). Trimming shortened V by 6 bases and J by 1 base, and 13 bases separated the two germline ends. The CDR3 runs to 14 residues. The V gene's germline CDR1 is MNHEY and CDR2 SVGAGI. The CDR3 coding sequence is TGTGCCAGCAGGACGCCGGGGTGGTCCTACGAGCAGTACTTC. Protein product: CASRTPGWSYEQYF.

This chain connects TRBV15 to TRBJ1-1; TRBD1 might be the D (5 bases). CDR3 length equals 11 residues. CDR1 and CDR2 (germline): LNHNV, YYDKDF (reference sequence). V was shortened by 5 bases and J by 5 bases, with 6 bases between the two germline ends. The CDR3 loop is CATSGQTEAFF. In nucleotides, the CDR3 is TGTGCCACCAGCGGACAAACTGAAGCTTTCTTT. Full variable domain (outside the CDR3, taken from reference TRBV15 and TRBJ1-1): DAMVIQNPRYQVTQFGKPVTLSCSQTLNHNVMYWYQQKSSQAPKLLFHYYDKDFNNEADTPDNFQSRRPNTSFCFLDIRSPGLGDTAMYLCATSGQTEAFFGQGTRLTVV.

This rearrangement joins TRBV19 to TRBJ2-7, with D possibly TRBD2 on 6 matching bases. This CDR3 comprises 15 residues. Trimming took 3 bases from V and 3 from J, leaving 15 bases between them. Germline assignment: CDR1 LNHDA and CDR2 SQIVND (reference sequence). CDR3: CASSIGGVPHYEQYF. The CDR3 bases are TGTGCCAGTAGTATCGGCGGGGTTCCTCACTACGAGCAGTACTTC.

The V and J genes are TRBV6-5 and TRBJ1-4; no reliable D call. Per germline, CDR1 MNHEY and CDR2 SVGAGI. The V gene lost 4 bases and the J gene lost 8 bases, with 14 bases spanning the gap. The CDR3 runs to 14 residues. CDR3 nucleotides: TGTGCCAGCAGTTCCCGAGAAGGGAGCGAAAAACTGTTTTTT. Residues: CASSSREGSEKLFF.

This clone has a handful of counts. V is TRBV12-5 and J is TRBJ1-6; TRBD1 agrees at 8 bases. This CDR3 has 14 amino acids. The ends lost 5 bases at V and 6 bases at J; junction bases unmatched: 3. The germline gives CDR1 LGHNT, CDR2 FRNRAP. The CDR3 coding sequence is TGTGCTAGTGGTCAGGGGACAGGTAATTCACCCCTCCACTTT. Its translation is CASGQGTGNSPLHF.

This clone was observed a single time. Other DNA sequences in the sample encode the same CDR3. The rearrangement uses TRBV29-1 and TRBJ2-5, with D perhaps matching TRBD2 (5 bases). The V gene lost 3 bases and the J gene lost 5 bases, with 10 bases spanning the gap. The germline V gene encodes CDR1 SQVTM and CDR2 ANQGSEA. The CDR3 runs 12 residues. CDR3 bases: TGCAGCGTTGATAGTGGCGGGGAGACCCAGTACTTC. It encodes CSVDSGGETQYF. The whole variable domain, filled in from reference TRBV29-1 and TRBJ2-5, reads SAVISQKPSRDICQRGTSLTIQCQVDSQVTMMFWYRQQPGQSLTLIATANQGSEATYESGFVIDKFPISRPNLTFSTLTVSNMSPEDSSIYLCSVDSGGETQYFGPGTRLLVL.

The chain employs TRBV5-1 and TRBJ2-5, with D perhaps TRBD1 (7 bases). Germline CDR1 reads SGHRS; CDR2 reads YFSETQ. The CDR3 sequence is 14 residues long. Trimming pared 0 bases from V and 4 bases from J, leaving 10 bases between. This CDR3 is CASSLDRGGETQYF. The CDR3 DNA follows: TGCGCCAGCAGCTTGGACAGGGGAGGAGAGACCCAGTACTTC.

This chain uses TRBV13 with TRBJ2-1, with D unclear. CDR1 is PRHDT and CDR2 is FYEKMQ in the germline V gene (reference sequence). This CDR3 comprises 14 residues. Trimming took 4 bases from V and 1 from J, leaving 8 bases between them. The CDR3 here is CASSSSTSYNEQFF. DNA for the CDR3: TGTGCCAGCAGCTCTAGTACTTCCTACAATGAGCAGTTCTTC.

Concerning this clone: The junction shows a germline mismatch at one end, possibly a read error. This rearrangement joins TRBV4-1 to TRBJ1-1; 8 positions agree with TRBD1. The CDR3 length is 17 residues. Germline V gene lookup returns CDR1 MGHRA and CDR2 YSYEKL. The CDR3 spells CAGSQDAGQAQNTEAFF. The CDR3 DNA sequence: TGCGCCGGCAGCCAAGATGCGGGACAGGCCCAGAACACTGAAGCTTTCTTT.

V gene TRBV19 combines with J gene TRBJ2-7, with D perhaps TRBD1 (6 bases). CDR1 LNHDA and CDR2 SQIVND come from the germline V gene (reference sequence). This CDR3 comprises 16 residues. V was trimmed by 6 bases and J by 2 bases, leaving 20 bases between them. The CDR3 protein is CASSSRGDRLTYEQYF. CDR3 sequence (DNA): TGTGCCAGTAGCTCCCGGGGAGACAGGCTGACCTACGAGCAGTACTTC.

The CDR3: CASSRGDQETQYF. Here the CDR3 DNA reads TGTGCCAGCTCACGGGGGGACCAAGAGACCCAGTACTTC. The chain combines TRBV18 with TRBJ2-5; the D gene is possibly TRBD2 (6 bases). V lost 4 bases and J 0 bases, leaving 6 bases between the germline ends. The CDR3 length is 13 residues. Germline assignment: CDR1 KGHSH and CDR2 LQKENI.